This TCR beta chain was sequenced in a study of OX40 agonist ivuxolimab in advanced cancers. As for the study more broadly: Ivuxolimab, which targeted the costimulatory receptor OX40 (CD134), was an agonistic, fully human IgG2 monoclonal antibody. Intravenous ivuxolimab was administered to patients every 2 weeks at six dose levels: 0.01, 0.1, 0.3, 1.5, 3 and 10 mg/kg. Of the roughly 54 patients in dose escalation, approximately 20 had hepatocellular carcinoma, about 15 had melanoma, 9 had renal cell carcinoma and 9 had head and neck cancer. In the dose-escalation cohort, 82.7% of patients were male, and the mean age was approximately 55 years, with a range of roughly 23 to 85. Patients were allowed to have had prior anti-PD-1, anti-PD-L1 or anti-CTLA-4 therapy, and around 40% of the dose-escalation patients had previously received checkpoint inhibitors. Partial responses were achieved by three dose-escalation patients, of whom one had hepatocellular carcinoma and two had cutaneous melanoma. Peripheral TCRbeta sequencing was intended to test whether TCR sequence diversity was altered and clonal T-cell expansion was caused by ivuxolimab. The paper reports the monotherapy dose-escalation portion (N = 52 patients) of the phase I ivuxolimab trial.

The V end loses 6 bases and the J end loses 5 bases, and a stretch of 4 bases separates them. Sequences MDHEN (CDR1) and SYDVKM (CDR2) are obtained from the germline V gene. From the cysteine up to the phenylalanine, the CDR3 has a length of 11 residues. Only the CDR3 portion is preserved as DNA: 33 bases, with reading frame beginning at the first base. Overall results and qualifications from the work: Low levels of normalized T-cell clonal expansion were also seen in some patients who did not respond. Antigen specificity was not determined for the clonally expanded peripheral T cells. Clonal expansion of both CD4+ and CD8+ blood T cells was observed from baseline to week 6 at doses 0.1 to 3.0 mg/kg. In partial responders in the 0.1-3.0 mg/kg groups, normalized peripheral clonal expansion was found to be among the lowest, especially among CD8+ T cells. On average, CD8+ T cells showed more expanded clones than CD4+ T cells after ivuxolimab.

Note on this clone: The specificity of this receptor is unknown. Base qualities were left out, and no much larger clone turns up one base away.

The trial excluded patients who had a history of autoimmune disease or who were on systemic immunosuppression. In every dose cohort, peripheral blood was drawn for TCR sequencing at baseline, cycle 4 day 1, and cycle 7 day 1. The samples were taken from a phase I, first-in-human, multicenter, open-label dose-escalation trial of ivuxolimab. Adults with locally advanced or metastatic head and neck squamous cell, hepatocellular, melanoma or renal cell carcinoma were enrolled in the trial. Before TCR sequencing, CD4+ and CD8+ T cells were separately sorted from peripheral blood. For sequencing of the TCRbeta CDR3 region, genomic DNA was extracted from the sorted cells. The immunoSEQ Assay was used to sequence the TCRbeta CDR3 regions. TCRdb carries this immuneACCESS record with in-frame sequences only. Its versions omit some clonotypes, under half of them owing to an unresolved V gene in the studies checked, with the rest unexplained. This sample gives roughly 110,000 clones in total; around 93% of them show up just once. About 1.2% of the sample comes from the top ten.

This clonotype was sampled from an adult with an advanced solid tumor such as melanoma, head and neck, liver or kidney cancer. The sequence is built from TRBV28 and TRBJ2-2; the D gene is unclear. Sequencing was performed on CD4+ or CD8+ T cells sorted from blood, taken in a trial of the OX40 agonist ivuxolimab. The bases are TGTGCCAGCAGGAGGACCGGGGAGCTGTTTTTT. It codes for CASRRTGELFF. The CDR3, completed at both ends by the reference TRBV28 and TRBJ2-2 genes, gives the full variable domain DVKVTQSSRYLVKRTGEKVFLECVQDMDHENMFWYRQDPGLGLRLIYFSYDVKMKEKGDIPEGYSVSREKKERFSLILESASTNQTSMYLCASRRTGELFFGEGSRLTVL.